The clone carrying this TCR beta chain was seen more than once but under ten times. Its antigen is undetermined. Stated time point: patch test 1, 2 weeks after DPC sensitization. Noted treatment: therapeutic diphenylcyclopropenone sensitization with weekly scalp DPC. This specimen comes from a study of human T cells and chemical hapten exposure. Study outcomes and limitations: Counts of expanded TCRs at PT1 were positively correlated with patch test score. Each of the donors had alopecia, so their immune responses may not resemble those of healthy people.

One entry per CDR3 protein results from TCRdb running MiXCR on the RACE reads. The data hold 75,000 to 90,000 distinct CDR3 sequences, with around 11% observed a single time. This TCR was sampled from a woman aged 60 to 75 with alopecia areata. Some clones in this sample may be carry-over from other donors' samples. The specimen was whole blood, collected in connection with sensitization to the hapten diphenylcyclopropenone (DPC).

CDR3 coding DNA: TGCAGTGCTAGCCCTTCGGGGGGAACATACAATGAGCAGTTCTTC. It is translated as CSASPSGGTYNEQFF. This chain joins TRBV20-1 and TRBJ2-1; TRBD2 matches at 7 bases. Germline V lookup: CDR1 DFQATT, CDR2 SNEGSKA (reference sequence). V shed 3 bases, J shed 4 bases, and the junction held 9 bases outside the gene matches. The CDR3 contains 15 residues.